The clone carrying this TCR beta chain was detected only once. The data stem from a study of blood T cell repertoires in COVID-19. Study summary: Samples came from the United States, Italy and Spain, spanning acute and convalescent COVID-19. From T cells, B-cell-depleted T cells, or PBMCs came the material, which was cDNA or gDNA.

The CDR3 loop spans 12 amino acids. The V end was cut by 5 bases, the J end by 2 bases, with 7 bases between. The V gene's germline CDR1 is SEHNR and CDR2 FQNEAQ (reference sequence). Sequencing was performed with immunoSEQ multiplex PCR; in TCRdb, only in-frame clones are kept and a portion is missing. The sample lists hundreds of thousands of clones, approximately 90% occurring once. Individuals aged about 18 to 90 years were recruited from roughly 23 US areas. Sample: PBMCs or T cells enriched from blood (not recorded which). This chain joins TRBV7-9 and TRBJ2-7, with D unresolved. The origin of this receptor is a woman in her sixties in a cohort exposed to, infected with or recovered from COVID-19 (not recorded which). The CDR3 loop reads CASSPTPYEQYF. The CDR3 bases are TGTGCCAGCAGCCCCACTCCCTACGAGCAGTACTTC.